The 14 T cell receptor beta chains listed next were all sequenced from one sample in a study of cytomegalovirus exposure and HLA in healthy donors. PCR used 60 Vbeta primers and 13 Jbeta primers. TCRdb keeps only in-frame clones here, not all; method: immunoSEQ multiplex PCR. In the table there are around 150,000 clones, about 80% of which are singletons. The material sequenced was PBMCs. These receptors were taken from a man between 25 and 39 years old in good health and CMV-seronegative.

This rearrangement joins TRBV28 to TRBJ1-4; 11 bases are shared with TRBD1. The CDR3 covers 15 residues. Germline-derived CDR1 and CDR2 are MDHEN and SYDVKM. The V gene end was trimmed by 8 bases and the J gene end by 5 bases; junction bases not matched to a gene: 7. The CDR3 region is CASPQGTGGNEKLFF. The CDR3 coding sequence is TGTGCCAGCCCTCAAGGGACAGGGGGGAATGAAAAACTGTTTTTT.

V usage is TRBV7-9 and J usage is TRBJ2-5; 7 positions agree with TRBD2. In germline, CDR1 is SEHNR, CDR2 FQNEAQ (reference sequence). The length of the CDR3 is 14 residues. Trimming at V came to 3 bases and at J to 1 base, leaving 2 bases not matched to a gene. CDR3 DNA: TGTGCCAGCAGCTTGGGACTACTCCAAGAGACCCAGTACTTC. It yields the protein CASSLGLLQETQYF. The whole variable domain, remainder taken from reference TRBV7-9 and TRBJ2-5, is DTGVSQNPRHKITKRGQNVTFRCDPISEHNRLYWYRQTLGQGPEFLTYFQNEAQLEKSRLLSDRFSAERPKGSFSTLEIQRTEQGDSAMYLCASSLGLLQETQYFGPGTRLLVL.

The sample holds a few counts of this clone. The rearrangement uses TRBV5-1 and TRBJ2-5; 9 bases line up with TRBD1. V dropped 0 bases and J dropped 8; count of bases not matched to a gene: 5. CDR1 is SGHRS and CDR2 is YFSETQ in the germline V gene. The CDR3 is 14 amino acids. For the CDR3, the DNA is TGCGCCAGCAGCTTGGAGGCGGGACAGGGTACCCAGTACTTC. The encoded protein is CASSLEAGQGTQYF.

In the case of this clone: Other DNA variants within this sample encode the same CDR3. The rearrangement links TRBV5-1 to TRBJ1-2; D might be TRBD1 (6 bases). V gave up 2 bases and J gave up 8 bases, with 7 bases separating them. From germline, CDR1 is SGHRS and CDR2 YFSETQ. This CDR3 is built from 11 residues. The CDR3: CASSFQGGYTF. The DNA of the CDR3 is TGCGCCAGCAGCTTCCAGGGGGGCTACACCTTC.

The chain is built from TRBV5-4 and TRBJ2-1, with 10 positions matching TRBD2. V trimming: 4 bases; J trimming: 9 bases; junction bases outside the gene matches: 10. CDR3 length equals 15 residues. Germline V gene sequence: CDR1 SGHNT, CDR2 YYREEE (reference sequence). The CDR3 DNA is TGTGCCAGCAGCCGCCCGACTAGCGGGTTCGGTGAGCAGTTCTTC. Protein sequence: CASSRPTSGFGEQFF.

The chain combines TRBV25-1 with TRBJ2-7; 14 nucleotides agree with TRBD2. With 3 bases clipped from V and 3 bases from J, the junction kept 7 bases outside the gene matches. Per germline, CDR1 MGHDK and CDR2 SYGVNS. CDR3 size: 17 residues. The CDR3 DNA follows: TGTGCCAGCAGTGAGACTAGCGGGAGGGCCCAGGACTACGAGCAGTACTTC. Its translation is CASSETSGRAQDYEQYF.

This chain connects TRBV30 to TRBJ1-5, with unresolved D. The CDR3 extends over 13 amino acids. V was clipped by 5 bases and J by 3 bases, with 11 bases between them. Germline assignment: CDR1 GTSNPN and CDR2 SVGIG (reference sequence). The CDR3 loop is CAWDAAHNQPQHF. In DNA form, the CDR3 reads TGTGCCTGGGACGCGGCGCACAATCAGCCCCAGCATTTT.

The chain combines TRBV11-1 with TRBJ1-1; D ambiguous. CDR3 size: 12 residues. V lost 2 bases and J lost 6, with 7 bases in between. Germline CDR1 and CDR2: SGHAT and FQDESV (reference sequence). CDR3 nucleotide sequence: TGTGCCAGCAGCTTACTACGGGCTGAAGCTTTCTTT. Translated, it gives CASSLLRAEAFF.

This clone was detected only once. V gene TRBV7-9 combines with J gene TRBJ2-7; a weak D match, TRBD2 (6 bases). Germline CDR1 is SEHNR and CDR2 is FQNEAQ (reference sequence). The ends were cut back, 4 bases at V and 2 bases at J, with 12 bases in the middle. This CDR3 contains 14 residues. CDR3 residues: CASSWEEGTYEQYF. The CDR3 DNA reads as TGTGCCAGCAGCTGGGAGGAGGGAACCTACGAGCAGTACTTC.

This sequence joins TRBV28 and TRBJ2-7; D not certain. V shed 6 bases and J shed 3 bases, with 12 bases lying between them. CDR3 length: 13 residues. CDR1 is MDHEN, CDR2 SYDVKM, per germline. CDR3: CASRTDTIYEQYF. The DNA of the CDR3 is TGTGCCAGCAGAACTGACACCATCTACGAGCAGTACTTC.

V gene TRBV19 combines with J gene TRBJ2-3; maybe TRBD2 (6 bases). The germline gives CDR1 LNHDA, CDR2 SQIVND (reference sequence). There are 16 residues in the CDR3. The V gene lost 5 bases and the J gene lost 5 bases, with 20 bases spanning the gap. The CDR3 loop reads CASSPRRGSIGDTQYF. DNA for the CDR3: TGTGCCAGTAGTCCCCGACGGGGGAGTATCGGAGATACGCAGTATTTT. Full variable domain (missing parts from reference TRBV19 and TRBJ2-3): DGGITQSPKYLFRKEGQNVTLSCEQNLNHDAMYWYRQDPGQGLRLIYYSQIVNDFQKGDIAEGYSVSREKKESFPLTVTSAQKNPTAFYLCASSPRRGSIGDTQYFGPGTRLTVL.

The chain combines TRBV25-1 with TRBJ2-5, with D possibly TRBD2 on 5 matching bases. From germline, CDR1 is MGHDK and CDR2 SYGVNS. The CDR3 is 15 amino acids. Between the trimmed V and J ends, which lost 4 bases and 0 bases, there was a span of 12 bases. The CDR3 DNA reads TGTGCCAGCAGTGGCCGAGTAGCGTACCAAGAGACCCAGTACTTC. The encoded protein is CASSGRVAYQETQYF. The entire variable domain, with the rest obtained from reference TRBV25-1 and TRBJ2-5, is as follows: EADIYQTPRYLVIGTGKKITLECSQTMGHDKMYWYQQDPGMELHLIHYSYGVNSTEKGDLSSESTVSRIRTEHFPLTLESARPSHTSQYLCASSGRVAYQETQYFGPGTRLLVL.

The V gene is TRBV9, the J gene TRBJ1-4; D remains unclear. V was shortened by 5 bases and J by 3 bases, with 8 bases between the two germline ends. This CDR3 region has 13 residues. Germline loops: CDR1 SGDLS, CDR2 YYNGEE. The CDR3 DNA sequence: TGTGCCAGCAGGTCATCGGCTAATGAAAAACTGTTTTTT. Protein sequence: CASRSSANEKLFF. Based on the CDR3 plus reference TRBV9 and TRBJ1-4, the full variable domain is DSGVTQTPKHLITATGQRVTLRCSPRSGDLSVYWYQQSLDQGLQFLIQYYNGEERAKGNILERFSAQQFPDLHSELNLSSLELGDSALYFCASRSSANEKLFFGSGTQLSVL.

The CDR3 coding sequence is TGTGCCAGCAGTCATGGGACAGTATATGGCTACACCTTC. It specifies CASSHGTVYGYTF. The genes are TRBV28 and TRBJ1-2, with 7 bases lining up with TRBD1. CDR3 length: 13 amino acids. Per the germline V gene, CDR1 is MDHEN and CDR2 is SYDVKM. Germline trimming cut 5 bases from V and 5 bases from J; bases unmatched to any gene: 5.